This T cell receptor beta chain appears in the sequencing data of a study of T cells expressing NK-cell markers. Study-wide background: Seven of the eight sequenced donors were HCMV-seropositive; one was seronegative.

This CDR3 spans 14 amino acids. CDR1 and CDR2 (germline): SGHVS, FNYEAQ. With the 5' RACE reads reprocessed, TCRdb shows one record per CDR3 protein and no DNA. The sample totals 440,000 or so distinct CDR3 sequences; its top ten clones hold 7.3%. This rearrangement joins TRBV7-6 to TRBJ2-6; TCRdb designates TRBD1, a call that cannot be tested without DNA. The clonotype was recovered from a woman between 18 and 70 years old in good health. Sequences were obtained from blood T cells: a sorted CD56 or NKG2C T cell subset, CD4+ or CD8+ T cells, or bulk PBMC T cells (not recorded which). CDR3 region: CASNTGSGANVLTF.